The 20 T cell receptor beta chains in this list originate from one sample, sequenced in a study of T cell changes during pregnancy in multiple sclerosis. Assay used: immunoSEQ multiplex PCR; TCRdb lists only in-frame clones, some missing. The data contain about 58,000 clones, 93% of them singletons. The sequenced sample was CD8+ T cells from peripheral blood mononuclear cells, obtained in the second trimester of pregnancy. Source of these receptors: a female donor with multiple sclerosis, enrolled in a pregnancy study.

The chain joins TRBV27 to TRBJ2-3, with TRBD1 matching over 10 bases. The CDR3 is 18 amino acids. V lost 5 bases, J lost 4 bases, and 15 bases stayed unmatched. The V gene's germline CDR1 is MNHEY and CDR2 SMNVEV (reference sequence). DNA of the CDR3: TGTGCCAGCAGTAACTTGGCTGGGACAGGGGTACTGGCAGATACGCAGTATTTT. It translates to CASSNLAGTGVLADTQYF.

Comments on this clone: Germline and junction disagree at one end, which may indicate a read error. The rearrangement uses TRBV7-9 and TRBJ2-4, with no clear D. Per germline, CDR1 SEHNR and CDR2 FQNEAQ (reference sequence). CDR3 length: 13 residues. The CDR3 reads CVSSPSPAYIQYF. The DNA for the CDR3 is TGTGTCAGCAGCCCATCCCCTGCGTACATTCAGTACTTC.

The rearrangement uses TRBV7-8 and TRBJ1-5; the D is unclear. The germline gives CDR1 SGHVS, CDR2 FQNEAQ. Trimming shortened V by 2 bases and J by 0 bases, and 11 bases separated the two germline ends. CDR3 size: 16 residues. The CDR3 reads CASSLSQAYSNQPQHF. The CDR3 nucleotides read TGTGCCAGCAGCTTAAGCCAGGCCTATAGCAATCAGCCCCAGCATTTT.

This clone was seen only once. This sequence joins TRBV27 and TRBJ2-7, with 9 bases lining up with TRBD1. J gave up 4 bases and V 5 bases, and 3 bases lay outside the gene matches. CDR1 is MNHEY, CDR2 SMNVEV, per germline (reference sequence). This CDR3 comprises 13 residues. The CDR3 loop is CASSPGQGYEQYF. The CDR3 DNA follows: TGTGCCAGCAGTCCGGGACAGGGTTACGAGCAGTACTTC.

J is TRBJ2-3 and V is TRBV6-5; 10 bases map to TRBD2. This CDR3 comprises 16 residues. Unmatched junction bases numbered 6, after V lost 0 bases and J lost 6 bases. Germline V lookup: CDR1 MNHEY, CDR2 SVGAGI. The CDR3 is CASSYSLAGAGDTQYF. The CDR3 nucleotides are TGTGCCAGCAGTTACTCTCTAGCGGGAGCGGGGGATACGCAGTATTTT.

The chain uses TRBV4-2 and TRBJ2-7, with 7 bases aligning to TRBD1. Germline-derived CDR1 and CDR2 are LGHNA and YNFKEQ. This CDR3 contains 15 residues. The V and J ends lost 2 bases and 0 bases, in that order; junction bases with no gene match: 4. CDR3 nucleotides: TGTGCCAGCAGCCAATCTTCAGGGGGCTCCTACGAGCAGTACTTC. Its translation is CASSQSSGGSYEQYF.

The chain links TRBV27 to TRBJ2-2; 16 bases fit TRBD2. Germline-derived CDR1 and CDR2 are MNHEY and SMNVEV (reference sequence). The J segment lost 11 bases and the V segment lost 0 bases, leaving 6 bases of the junction unmatched. The CDR3 runs to 17 residues. The CDR3 spells CASSLSGLAGGAAELFF. The CDR3, as DNA: TGTGCCAGCAGTTTATCGGGACTAGCGGGAGGGGCGGCCGAGCTGTTTTTT.

The rearrangement joins TRBV15 to TRBJ1-5; possible D gene TRBD1, 5 bases. Germline V CDR1 and CDR2: LNHNV, YYDKDF (reference sequence). V shed 5 bases and J shed 4 bases, with 15 bases lying between them. CDR3 length: 15 residues. In nucleotides, the CDR3 is TGTGCCACCAGCCCCGTTGGCGGGGCTAATCAGCCCCAGCATTTT. Amino acids: CATSPVGGANQPQHF.

This rearrangement joins TRBV30 to TRBJ1-5; D is unclear. V lost 2 bases and J lost 0, with 5 bases in between. The CDR3 totals 13 residues. From germline, CDR1 is GTSNPN and CDR2 SVGIG (reference sequence). CDR3 amino acids: CAWSPYSNQPQHF. In DNA form, the CDR3 reads TGTGCCTGGAGTCCGTATAGCAATCAGCCCCAGCATTTT.

This clone was seen a single time. The rearrangement links TRBV6-1 to TRBJ1-1; no reliable D call. Germline CDR1 reads MNHNS; CDR2 reads SASEGT. This CDR3 has 12 amino acids. Between the trimmed V and J ends, which lost 3 bases and 8 bases, there was a span of 10 bases. CDR3 in amino acids: CASSDTGPEAFF. The CDR3 coding sequence is TGTGCCAGCAGTGATACGGGTCCCGAAGCTTTCTTT.

This clone has only a few counts. This rearrangement joins TRBV29-1 to TRBJ1-2; D gene uncertain. From germline, CDR1 is SQVTM and CDR2 ANQGSEA. V lost 3 bases and J lost 2, with 13 bases in between. The CDR3 extends over 14 amino acids. In DNA, the CDR3 is TGCAGCGTTGAGTCCGAGGGAAGGAACTATGGCTACACCTTC. Translating gives CSVESEGRNYGYTF.

This clone appeared once. The CDR3 region is CASSPRLFNTIYF. The CDR3 DNA reads TGTGCCAGCAGCCCTAGACTTTTCAACACCATATATTTT. The rearrangement joins TRBV7-9 to TRBJ1-3; D not certain. CDR3 size: 13 residues. Germline CDR1 is SEHNR and CDR2 is FQNEAQ (reference sequence). V was trimmed by 5 bases and J by 7 bases, leaving 12 bases between them.

This clone was found once. The genes are TRBV2 and TRBJ2-7, with TRBD2 as a possible D gene (6 bases). The CDR3 has 12 residues. Germline V gives CDR1 SNHLY, CDR2 FYNNEI. V gave up 8 bases and J gave up 6 bases, with 14 bases separating them. The CDR3 DNA reads TGTGCCAGCCAGGAGGGAGTGGGCGAGCAGTACTTC. This codes for CASQEGVGEQYF.

The rearrangement uses TRBV5-1 and TRBJ2-1; the match to TRBD2 covers 11 bases. CDR1 and CDR2 from the germline V gene are SGHRS and YFSETQ. Unmatched junction bases numbered 11, after V lost 1 base and J lost 8 bases. This CDR3 comprises 17 residues. CDR3 sequence (DNA): TGCGCCAGCAGCTTGCCGGCTAGCGGGGGGCTTCAGGATGAGCAGTTCTTC. Amino acids: CASSLPASGGLQDEQFF.

CDR3 sequence reads: CASSRILAGEHNEQFF. The CDR3 DNA is TGCGCCAGCAGCCGAATACTAGCGGGAGAACACAATGAGCAGTTCTTC. The rearrangement links TRBV4-1 to TRBJ2-1; TRBD2 matches 11 bases. Germline assignment: CDR1 MGHRA and CDR2 YSYEKL. The CDR3 spans 16 residues. V gave up 4 bases and J gave up 5 bases; unmatched junction bases: 7.

This chain links TRBV4-3 with TRBJ2-2, with D possibly being TRBD2 (5 bases). This CDR3 is built from 12 residues. The V gene lost 4 bases and the J gene lost 11 bases, with 11 bases spanning the gap. Germline V CDR1 and CDR2: LGHNA, YSLEER. The CDR3 coding sequence is TGCGCCAGCAGCCTGGGGAGTAGTGAGCTGTTTTTT. Residues: CASSLGSSELFF.

V is TRBV9 and J is TRBJ2-1, with 8 positions matching TRBD2. Germline V gives CDR1 SGDLS, CDR2 YYNGEE. V lost 4 bases, J lost 9 bases, and 9 bases stayed unmatched. The CDR3 runs to 14 residues. CDR3 sequence: CASSFGLASGEQFF. For the CDR3, the DNA is TGTGCCAGCAGCTTCGGACTAGCCTCCGGTGAGCAGTTCTTC.

The CDR3 protein is CASSPGEGPNYGYTF. In nucleotides, the CDR3 is TGTGCCAGCAGTCCCGGGGAGGGACCTAACTATGGCTACACCTTC. The chain couples TRBV28 to TRBJ1-2; weak D call: TRBD1 (5 bases). The V end was cut by 5 bases, the J end by 0 bases, with 13 bases between. CDR1 is MDHEN and CDR2 is SYDVKM in the germline V gene. This CDR3 is 15 amino acids long.

The chain uses TRBV15 and TRBJ2-7; TRBD2 agrees at 8 bases. From germline, CDR1 is LNHNV and CDR2 YYDKDF (reference sequence). The CDR3 totals 13 residues. The trim removed 3 bases at V and 4 bases at J, leaving 2 bases unmatched. CDR3 amino acids: CATSSGLAYEQYF. CDR3 coding DNA: TGTGCCACCAGCAGTGGACTAGCTTACGAGCAGTACTTC.

This chain links TRBV9 with TRBJ2-7; 7 bases are shared with TRBD2. Germline values: CDR1 SGDLS, CDR2 YYNGEE. CDR3 length: 15 amino acids. V lost 2 bases, J lost 3 bases, and 8 bases stayed unmatched. CDR3 loop: CASSVGAGLGYEQYF. The CDR3 bases are TGTGCCAGCAGCGTTGGAGCGGGGTTGGGCTACGAGCAGTACTTC.